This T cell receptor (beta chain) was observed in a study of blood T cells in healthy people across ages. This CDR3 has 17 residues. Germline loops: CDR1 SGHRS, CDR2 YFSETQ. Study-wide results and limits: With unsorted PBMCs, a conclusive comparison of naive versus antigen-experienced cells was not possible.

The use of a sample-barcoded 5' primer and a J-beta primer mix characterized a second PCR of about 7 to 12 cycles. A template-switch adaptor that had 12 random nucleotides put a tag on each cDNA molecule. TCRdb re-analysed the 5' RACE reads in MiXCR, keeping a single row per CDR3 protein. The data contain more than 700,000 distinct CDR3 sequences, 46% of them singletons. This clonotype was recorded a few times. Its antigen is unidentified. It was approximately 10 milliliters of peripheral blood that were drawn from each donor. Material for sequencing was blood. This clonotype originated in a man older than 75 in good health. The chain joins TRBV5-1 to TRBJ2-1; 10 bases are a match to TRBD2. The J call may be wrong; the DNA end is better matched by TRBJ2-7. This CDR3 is CASSQAPSGSSYNEQYF. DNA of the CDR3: TGCGCCAGCAGCCAAGCCCCTAGCGGGAGCTCCTACAATGAGCAGTACTTC.